The 6 T cell receptor beta chains below all came from one sample that was sequenced in a study of cytomegalovirus exposure and HLA in healthy donors. The primer mix had 60 Vbeta and 13 Jbeta primers. Clones were sequenced by immunoSEQ multiplex PCR, and TCRdb holds only the in-frame ones, with some missing. The sample includes some 110,000 clones, over 60% of them seen just once. Sequences were obtained from PBMCs. These receptors were collected from a man aged 25 to 40 in good health and CMV-seropositive.

The rearrangement uses TRBV27 and TRBJ1-3; the D is unclear. Germline assignment: CDR1 MNHEY and CDR2 SMNVEV (reference sequence). The CDR3 runs to 13 residues. V was shortened by 9 bases and J by 4 bases, with 13 bases between the two germline ends. The CDR3 is CASGPVPGNTIYF. The CDR3 region has the DNA TGTGCCAGTGGCCCCGTCCCCGGAAACACCATATATTTT.

This clone appeared many times. This chain uses TRBV21-1 with TRBJ1-1. TRBV21-1 represents a pseudogene. The CDR3 is made up of 12 amino acids. The CDR3 sequence is CASSDGVREAFF. In nucleotides, the CDR3 is TGTGCCAGCAGCGACGGGGTCCGAGAAGCTTTCTTT.

This chain links TRBV7-9 with TRBJ2-1; possibly TRBD2 for D (5 bases). Germline V lookup: CDR1 SEHNR, CDR2 FQNEAQ (reference sequence). Trimming left V 1 base short and J 4 bases short, with 8 bases between. The CDR3 covers 14 residues. In DNA, the CDR3 is TGTGCCAGCAGCTTAGACCGGGATTACAATGAGCAGTTCTTC. Protein product: CASSLDRDYNEQFF.

This clone was detected a few times. The rearrangement uses TRBV5-4 and TRBJ1-3; 11 bases fit TRBD1. Germline CDR1 reads SGHNT; CDR2 reads YYREEE (reference sequence). This CDR3 is built from 15 residues. Trimming took 4 bases from V and 6 from J; bases not matched to a gene: 6. CDR3 sequence reads: CASSPDRGLVNTIYF. The CDR3 DNA reads TGTGCCAGCAGCCCGGACAGGGGGCTAGTAAACACCATATATTTT.

This chain's CDR3 is CASSQAPGVNTYEQYF. CDR3 nucleotide sequence: TGTGCCAGCAGCCAGGCCCCAGGGGTAAACACCTACGAGCAGTACTTC. This chain uses TRBV5-4 with TRBJ2-5, with a tentative D call TRBD1 (6 bases). With the DNA end fitting TRBJ2-7 better, the J assignment may be wrong. The CDR3 covers 16 residues. Per the germline V gene, CDR1 is SGHNT and CDR2 is YYREEE (reference sequence).

The V gene is TRBV5-1, the J gene TRBJ2-5, with D possibly TRBD2 on 6 matching bases. The germline gives CDR1 SGHRS, CDR2 YFSETQ. Trimming removed 4 bases at V and 5 bases at J, with 15 bases between. The CDR3 length is 14 residues. The CDR3 protein is CASSPGTLGETQYF. CDR3 DNA: TGCGCCAGCAGCCCCGGGACTCTTGGCGAGACCCAGTACTTC. Filled out from reference TRBV5-1 and TRBJ2-5, the complete variable domain reads KAGVTQTPRYLIKTRGQQVTLSCSPISGHRSVSWYQQTPGQGLQFLFEYFSETQRNKGNFPGRFSGRQFSNSRSEMNVSTLELGDSALYLCASSPGTLGETQYFGPGTRLLVL.